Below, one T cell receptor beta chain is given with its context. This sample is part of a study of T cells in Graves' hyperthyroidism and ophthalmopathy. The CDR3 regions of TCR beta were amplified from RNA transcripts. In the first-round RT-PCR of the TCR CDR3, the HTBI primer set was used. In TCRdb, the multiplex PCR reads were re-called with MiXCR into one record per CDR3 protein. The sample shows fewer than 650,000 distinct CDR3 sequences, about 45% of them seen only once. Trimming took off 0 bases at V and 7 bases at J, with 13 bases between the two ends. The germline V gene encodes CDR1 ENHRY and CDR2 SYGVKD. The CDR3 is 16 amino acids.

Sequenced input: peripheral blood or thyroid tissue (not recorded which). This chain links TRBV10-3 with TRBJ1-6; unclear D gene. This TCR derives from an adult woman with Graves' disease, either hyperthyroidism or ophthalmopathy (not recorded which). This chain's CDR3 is CAISESPIRSNSPLHF. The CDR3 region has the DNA TGTGCCATCAGTGAGTCCCCGATCCGATCCAATTCACCCCTCCACTTT.